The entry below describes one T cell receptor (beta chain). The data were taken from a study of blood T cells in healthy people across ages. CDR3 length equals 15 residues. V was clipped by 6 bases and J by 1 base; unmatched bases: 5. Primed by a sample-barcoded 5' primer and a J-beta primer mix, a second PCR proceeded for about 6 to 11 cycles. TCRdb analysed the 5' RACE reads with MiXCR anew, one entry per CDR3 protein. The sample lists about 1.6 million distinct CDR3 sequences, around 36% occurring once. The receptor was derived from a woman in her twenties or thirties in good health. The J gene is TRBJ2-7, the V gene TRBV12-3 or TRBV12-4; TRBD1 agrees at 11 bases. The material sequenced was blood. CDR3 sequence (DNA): TGTGCCAGCAGGTACCGGGACAGGGGGTCCTACGAGCAGTACTTC. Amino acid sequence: CASRYRDRGSYEQYF.